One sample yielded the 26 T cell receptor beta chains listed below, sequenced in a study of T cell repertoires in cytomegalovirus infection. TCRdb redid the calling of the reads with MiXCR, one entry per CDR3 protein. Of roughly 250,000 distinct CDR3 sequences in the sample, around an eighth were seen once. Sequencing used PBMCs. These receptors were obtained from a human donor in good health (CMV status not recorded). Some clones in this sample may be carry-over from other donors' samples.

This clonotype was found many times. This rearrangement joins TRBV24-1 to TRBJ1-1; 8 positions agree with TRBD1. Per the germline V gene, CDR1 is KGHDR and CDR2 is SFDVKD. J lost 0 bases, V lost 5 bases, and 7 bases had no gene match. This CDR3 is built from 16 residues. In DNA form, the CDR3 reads TGTGCCACCAGTGTCGGGACAGGCGACCTGAACACTGAAGCTTTCTTT. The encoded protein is CATSVGTGDLNTEAFF.

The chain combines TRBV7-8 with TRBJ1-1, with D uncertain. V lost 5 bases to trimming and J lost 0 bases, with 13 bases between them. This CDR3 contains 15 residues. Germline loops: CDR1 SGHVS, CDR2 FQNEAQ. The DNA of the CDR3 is TGTGCCAGCAGCCGACCTACGATTATGAACACTGAAGCTTTCTTT. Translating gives CASSRPTIMNTEAFF.

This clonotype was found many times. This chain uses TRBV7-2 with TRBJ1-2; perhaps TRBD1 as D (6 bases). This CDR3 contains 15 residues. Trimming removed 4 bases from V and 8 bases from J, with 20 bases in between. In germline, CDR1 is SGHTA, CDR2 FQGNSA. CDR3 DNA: TGTGCCAGCAGCTCCACCGGGCCGAGGGGGGGCGGCTACACCTTC. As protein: CASSSTGPRGGGYTF.

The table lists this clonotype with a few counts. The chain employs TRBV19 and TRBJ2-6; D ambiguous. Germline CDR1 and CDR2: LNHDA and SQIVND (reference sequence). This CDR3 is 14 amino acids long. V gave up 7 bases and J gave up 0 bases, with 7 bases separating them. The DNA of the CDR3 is TGTGCCAGTACGGACCTCTCTGGGGCCAACGTCCTGACTTTC. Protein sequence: CASTDLSGANVLTF. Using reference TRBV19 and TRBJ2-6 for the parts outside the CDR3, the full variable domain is DGGITQSPKYLFRKEGQNVTLSCEQNLNHDAMYWYRQDPGQGLRLIYYSQIVNDFQKGDIAEGYSVSREKKESFPLTVTSAQKNPTAFYLCASTDLSGANVLTFGAGSRLTVL.

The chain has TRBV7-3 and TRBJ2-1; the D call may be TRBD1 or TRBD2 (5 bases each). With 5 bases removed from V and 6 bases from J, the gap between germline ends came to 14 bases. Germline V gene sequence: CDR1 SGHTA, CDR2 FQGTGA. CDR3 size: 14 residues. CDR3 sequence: CASSPGTLGNEQFF. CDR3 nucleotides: TGTGCCAGCAGCCCGGGGACCCTGGGCAATGAGCAGTTCTTC.

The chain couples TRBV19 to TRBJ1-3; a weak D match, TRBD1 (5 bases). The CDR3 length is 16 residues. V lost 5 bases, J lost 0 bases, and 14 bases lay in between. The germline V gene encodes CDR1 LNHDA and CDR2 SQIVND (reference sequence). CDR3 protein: CASSHRQTPSGNTIYF. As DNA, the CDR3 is TGTGCCAGTAGTCACCGACAGACACCCTCTGGAAACACCATATATTTT.

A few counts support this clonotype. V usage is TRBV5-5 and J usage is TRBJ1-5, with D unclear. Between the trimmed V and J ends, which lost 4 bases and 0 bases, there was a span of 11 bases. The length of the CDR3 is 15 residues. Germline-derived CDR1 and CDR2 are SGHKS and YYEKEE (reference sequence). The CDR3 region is CASSPDGYSNQPQHF. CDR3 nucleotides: TGTGCCAGCAGCCCGGACGGTTATAGCAATCAGCCCCAGCATTTT. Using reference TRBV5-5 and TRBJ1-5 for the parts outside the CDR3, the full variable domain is DAGVTQSPTHLIKTRGQQVTLRCSPISGHKSVSWYQQVLGQGPQFIFQYYEKEERGRGNFPDRFSARQFPNYSSELNVNALLLGDSALYLCASSPDGYSNQPQHFGDGTRLSIL.

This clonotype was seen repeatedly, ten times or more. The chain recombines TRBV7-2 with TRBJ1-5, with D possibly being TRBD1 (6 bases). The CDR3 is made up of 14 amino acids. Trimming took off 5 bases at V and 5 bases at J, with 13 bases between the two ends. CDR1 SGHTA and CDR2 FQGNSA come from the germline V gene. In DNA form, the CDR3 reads TGTGCCAGCAGCGTTACGGGGGCCGATCAGCCCCAGCATTTT. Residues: CASSVTGADQPQHF.

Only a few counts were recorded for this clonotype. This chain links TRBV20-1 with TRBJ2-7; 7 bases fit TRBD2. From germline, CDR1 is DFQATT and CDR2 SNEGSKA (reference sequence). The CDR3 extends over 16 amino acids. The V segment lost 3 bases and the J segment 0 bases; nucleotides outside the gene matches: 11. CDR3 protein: CSASSGGSGRSYEQYF. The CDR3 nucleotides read TGCAGTGCTAGCTCGGGGGGTAGCGGACGCTCCTACGAGCAGTACTTC.

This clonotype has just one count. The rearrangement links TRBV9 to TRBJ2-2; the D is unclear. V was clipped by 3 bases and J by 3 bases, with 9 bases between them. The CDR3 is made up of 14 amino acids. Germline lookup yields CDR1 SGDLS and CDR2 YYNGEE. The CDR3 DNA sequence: TGTGCCAGCAGCGGCCAAATAGACACCGGGGAGCTGTTTTTT. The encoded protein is CASSGQIDTGELFF. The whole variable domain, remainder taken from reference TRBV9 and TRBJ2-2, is DSGVTQTPKHLITATGQRVTLRCSPRSGDLSVYWYQQSLDQGLQFLIQYYNGEERAKGNILERFSAQQFPDLHSELNLSSLELGDSALYFCASSGQIDTGELFFGEGSRLTVL.

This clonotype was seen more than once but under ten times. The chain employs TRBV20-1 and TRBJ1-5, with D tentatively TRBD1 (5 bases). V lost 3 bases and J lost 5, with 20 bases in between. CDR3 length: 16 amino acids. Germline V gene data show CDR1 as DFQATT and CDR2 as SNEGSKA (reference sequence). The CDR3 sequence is CSASFNHGGIDQPQHF. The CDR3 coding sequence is TGCAGTGCTAGCTTCAATCACGGGGGTATAGATCAGCCCCAGCATTTT.

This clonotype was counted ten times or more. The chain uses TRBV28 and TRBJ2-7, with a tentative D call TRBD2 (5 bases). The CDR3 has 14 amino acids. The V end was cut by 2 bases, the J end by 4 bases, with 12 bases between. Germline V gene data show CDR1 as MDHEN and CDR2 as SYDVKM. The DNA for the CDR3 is TGTGCCAGCAGTTTAGGTCAGAGGGCTTACGAGCAGTACTTC. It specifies CASSLGQRAYEQYF.

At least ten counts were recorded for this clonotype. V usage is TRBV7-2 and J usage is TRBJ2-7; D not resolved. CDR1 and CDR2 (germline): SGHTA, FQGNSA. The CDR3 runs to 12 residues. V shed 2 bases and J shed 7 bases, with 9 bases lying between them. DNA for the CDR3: TGTGCCAGCAGCTTACACGGTCTAGAGCAGTACTTC. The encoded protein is CASSLHGLEQYF.

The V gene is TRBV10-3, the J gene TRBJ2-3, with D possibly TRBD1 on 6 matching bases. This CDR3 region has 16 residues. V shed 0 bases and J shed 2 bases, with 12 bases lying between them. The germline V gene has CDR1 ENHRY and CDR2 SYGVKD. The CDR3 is CAISESPPGDTDTQYF. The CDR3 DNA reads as TGTGCCATCAGTGAGTCTCCCCCAGGGGACACAGATACGCAGTATTTT.

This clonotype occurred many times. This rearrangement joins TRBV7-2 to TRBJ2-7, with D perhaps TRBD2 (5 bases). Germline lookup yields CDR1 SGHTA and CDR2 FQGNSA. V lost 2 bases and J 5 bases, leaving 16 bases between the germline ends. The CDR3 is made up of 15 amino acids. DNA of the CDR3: TGTGCCAGCAGCTTATGGGTGGGGAGTGGAGACGAGCAGTACTTC. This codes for CASSLWVGSGDEQYF.

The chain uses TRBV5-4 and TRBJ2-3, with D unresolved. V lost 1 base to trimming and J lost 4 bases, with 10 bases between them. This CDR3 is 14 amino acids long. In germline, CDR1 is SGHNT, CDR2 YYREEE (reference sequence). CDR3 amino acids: CASSLKGLADTQYF. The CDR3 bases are TGTGCCAGCAGCTTGAAGGGCCTCGCAGATACGCAGTATTTT.

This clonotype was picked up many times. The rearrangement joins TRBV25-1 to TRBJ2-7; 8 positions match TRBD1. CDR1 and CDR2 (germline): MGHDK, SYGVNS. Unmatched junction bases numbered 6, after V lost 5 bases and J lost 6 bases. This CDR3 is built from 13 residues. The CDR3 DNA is TGTGCCAGCAGTTTACTAACAGGGGGCGAGCAGTACTTC. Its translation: CASSLLTGGEQYF.

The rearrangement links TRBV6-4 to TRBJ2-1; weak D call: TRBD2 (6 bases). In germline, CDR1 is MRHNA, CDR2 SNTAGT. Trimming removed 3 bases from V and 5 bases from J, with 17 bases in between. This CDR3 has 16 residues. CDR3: CASSESWSGPNNEQFF. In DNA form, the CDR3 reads TGTGCCAGCAGTGAGTCTTGGAGCGGGCCAAACAATGAGCAGTTCTTC.

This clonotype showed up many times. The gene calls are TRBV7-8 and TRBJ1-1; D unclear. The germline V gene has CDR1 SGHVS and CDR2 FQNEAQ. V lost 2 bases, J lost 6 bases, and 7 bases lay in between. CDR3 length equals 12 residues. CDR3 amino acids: CASSLMGAEAFF. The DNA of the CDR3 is TGTGCCAGCAGCTTAATGGGTGCTGAAGCTTTCTTT.

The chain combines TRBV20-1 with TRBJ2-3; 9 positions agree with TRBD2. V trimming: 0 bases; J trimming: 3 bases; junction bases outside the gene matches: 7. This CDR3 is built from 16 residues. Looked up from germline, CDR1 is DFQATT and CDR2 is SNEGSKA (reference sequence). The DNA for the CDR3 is TGCAGTGCTAGAGATCAAGCGGGGGGCGGGACAGATACGCAGTATTTT. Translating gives CSARDQAGGGTDTQYF.

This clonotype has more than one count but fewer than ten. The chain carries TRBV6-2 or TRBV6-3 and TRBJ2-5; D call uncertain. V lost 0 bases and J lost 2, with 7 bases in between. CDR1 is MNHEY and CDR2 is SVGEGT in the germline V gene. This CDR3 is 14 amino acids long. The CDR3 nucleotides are TGTGCCAGCAGTTACTCTCTGAGACAAGAGACCCAGTACTTC. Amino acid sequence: CASSYSLRQETQYF.

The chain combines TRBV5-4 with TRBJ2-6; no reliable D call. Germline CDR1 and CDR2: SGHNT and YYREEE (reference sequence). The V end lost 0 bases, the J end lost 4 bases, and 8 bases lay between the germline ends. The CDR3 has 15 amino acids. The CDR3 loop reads CASSLEGTGANVLTF. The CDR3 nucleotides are TGTGCCAGCAGCTTGGAGGGAACCGGGGCCAACGTCCTGACTTTC.

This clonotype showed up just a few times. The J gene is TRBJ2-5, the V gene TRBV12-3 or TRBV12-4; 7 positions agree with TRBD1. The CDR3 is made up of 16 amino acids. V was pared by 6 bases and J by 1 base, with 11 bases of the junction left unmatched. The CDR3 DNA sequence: TGTGCCAGCAGCCTAGGGACAGCCGCAAGCCAAGAGACCCAGTACTTC. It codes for CASSLGTAASQETQYF.

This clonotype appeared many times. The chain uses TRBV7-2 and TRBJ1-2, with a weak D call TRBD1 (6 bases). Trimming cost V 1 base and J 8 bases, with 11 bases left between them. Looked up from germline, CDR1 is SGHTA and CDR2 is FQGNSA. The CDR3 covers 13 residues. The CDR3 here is CASSLGGGRGYTF. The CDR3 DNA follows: TGTGCCAGCAGCTTAGGCGGGGGGCGAGGCTACACCTTC.

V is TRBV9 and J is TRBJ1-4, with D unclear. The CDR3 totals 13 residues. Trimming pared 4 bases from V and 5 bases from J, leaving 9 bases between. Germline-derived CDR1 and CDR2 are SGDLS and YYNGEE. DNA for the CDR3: TGTGCCAGCAGCACTCGGGAGAATGAAAAACTGTTTTTT. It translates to CASSTRENEKLFF.

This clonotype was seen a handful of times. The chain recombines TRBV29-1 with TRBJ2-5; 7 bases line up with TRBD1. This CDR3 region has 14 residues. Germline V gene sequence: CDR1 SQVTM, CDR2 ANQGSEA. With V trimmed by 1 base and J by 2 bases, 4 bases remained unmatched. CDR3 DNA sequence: TGCAGCGTTGAAGGGGGACAGTCTCAAGAGACCCAGTACTTC. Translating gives CSVEGGQSQETQYF.